The 7 T cell receptor beta chains below all came from one sample that was sequenced in a study of shared clonotypes between healthy human individuals. Libraries were prepared by immunoSEQ multiplex PCR; TCRdb keeps only in-frame clonotypes and omits some of them. Of over 2,000,000 clones detected, around 93% appear once; the ten largest clones hold approximately 1.6%. CD8 cells regarded as naive lacked CD45RO, were positively chosen for CCR7, and omitted terminally differentiated effector memory CD45RA+ cells. Sequencing was carried out using naive CD8+ T cells from PBMCs. The source of these receptors is a man between 18 and 29 years old in good health. Some clones in this sample may be carry-over from other donors' samples.

The gene calls are TRBV15 and TRBJ2-1; 9 bases agree with TRBD2. This CDR3 contains 18 residues. V trimming: 0 bases; J trimming: 5 bases; junction bases outside the gene matches: 11. CDR1 is LNHNV, CDR2 YYDKDF, per germline (reference sequence). The CDR3 DNA reads as TGTGCCACCAGCAGAGATCGTAGCGGGAGTAGTCGGAACAATGAGCAGTTCTTC. It codes for CATSRDRSGSSRNNEQFF.

This clone has a handful of counts. The same CDR3 arises from other DNA sequences in this sample as well. This chain uses TRBV27 with TRBJ2-3; D call uncertain. The length of the CDR3 is 12 residues. V was trimmed by 5 bases and J by 1 base, leaving 4 bases between them. Per the germline V gene, CDR1 is MNHEY and CDR2 is SMNVEV (reference sequence). The CDR3 coding sequence is TGTGCCAGCAGTCCTCGCACAGATACGCAGTATTTT. Residues: CASSPRTDTQYF.

This sequence joins TRBV19 and TRBJ2-1, with 9 bases matching TRBD2. Trimming removed 5 bases from V and 15 bases from J; junction bases left unmatched: 11. The CDR3 consists of 13 residues. The germline V gene encodes CDR1 LNHDA and CDR2 SQIVND (reference sequence). In nucleotides, the CDR3 is TGTGCCAGTAGTCTAATAGCGGGAGCTGGTCCGTTCTTC. Its protein is CASSLIAGAGPFF.

The genes are TRBV4-3 and TRBJ2-7, with D possibly matching TRBD2 (5 bases). This CDR3 comprises 15 residues. V was trimmed by 4 bases and J by 1 base, leaving 14 bases between them. Germline V gene sequence: CDR1 LGHNA, CDR2 YSLEER. CDR3 DNA: TGCGCCAGCAGCCGGGGAACTAGTAGGTCCTACGAGCAGTACTTC. It encodes CASSRGTSRSYEQYF.

Notes on this clone: Other nucleotide sequences from this sample produce the same CDR3. V usage is TRBV11-2 and J usage is TRBJ2-7; 9 positions agree with TRBD2. CDR3 size: 15 residues. V dropped 4 bases and J dropped 2; count of bases not matched to a gene: 6. Germline V gene lookup returns CDR1 SGHAT and CDR2 FQNNGV. The CDR3 loop is CASSSGLAGPYEQYF. The CDR3 region has the DNA TGTGCCAGCAGCTCGGGGCTAGCGGGACCCTACGAGCAGTACTTC.

The V call is TRBV6-4, the J call TRBJ2-7, with a weak D call TRBD2 (7 bases). V was clipped by 0 bases and J by 2 bases, with 11 bases between them. In germline, CDR1 is MRHNA, CDR2 SNTAGT. The CDR3 consists of 15 residues. The CDR3 DNA follows: TGTGCCAGCAGTGACTCCCGGGGGGCGACCTACGAGCAGTACTTC. Translation: CASSDSRGATYEQYF.

A remark on this clone: This same CDR3 is encoded by further DNA sequences in the sample. J is TRBJ2-1 and V is TRBV27, with D hard to call. This CDR3 contains 15 residues. V was cut by 2 bases and J by 1 base, with 9 bases left in between. Germline V gives CDR1 MNHEY, CDR2 SMNVEV (reference sequence). CDR3 sequence: CASSLRAPSYNEQFF. CDR3 nucleotide sequence: TGTGCCAGCAGTTTAAGGGCGCCGTCCTACAATGAGCAGTTCTTC.